This record covers a single T cell receptor beta chain. Antigen specificity is unknown. The data were obtained in a study of T cell responses to AZD1222 COVID-19 vaccine. TCRdb's copy holds only in-frame clones and misses some; the assay was immunoSEQ multiplex PCR. Of around 140,000 clones listed, more than 85% were seen once; the top ten hold more than 8.5%. Findings of the study overall: Baseline antibody screening turned up just a handful of seropositive AZD1222 recipients.

This CDR3 region has 16 residues. Germline CDR1 MNHEY, CDR2 SVGEGT. V was pared by 5 bases and J by 6 bases, with 6 bases of the junction left unmatched. The sequencing used peripheral blood, collected on day 0 of AZD1222 vaccination. This chain joins TRBV6-2 or TRBV6-3 and TRBJ2-3; 15 bases agree with TRBD2. The origin of this receptor is an adult in good health. The CDR3 spells CASSVGLAGGWDTQYF. In DNA, the CDR3 is TGTGCCAGCAGTGTGGGACTAGCGGGGGGATGGGATACGCAGTATTTT.